This entry lists 32 T cell receptor beta chains sequenced from one sample in a study of blood T cell repertoires in COVID-19 (dated by TCRdb to about 2020). Library preparation was by the immunoSEQ multiplex PCR assay. TCRdb provides this immuneACCESS table in a form limited to in-frame rearrangements. Some clones are lacking; in checked studies, under half of them reflect an unresolved V gene, and why the rest are absent is not known. The sample yields about 300,000 clones; approximately 90% were counted once. Roughly 5% of the sample is in the top ten clones. The sample comprised peripheral blood. The receptor set was obtained from a man aged 35 to 55 with acute or convalescent COVID-19.

The rearrangement links TRBV24-1 to TRBJ1-1; the D is unclear. CDR1 is KGHDR, CDR2 SFDVKD, per germline. Trimming took off 4 bases at V and 5 bases at J, with 4 bases between the two ends. The CDR3 runs to 11 residues. The CDR3 is CATSDGTEAFF. The CDR3, as DNA: TGTGCCACCAGTGACGGGACTGAAGCTTTCTTT.

The CDR3 reads CASKIDSNQPQHF. The DNA of the CDR3 is TGTGCCAGCAAGATAGATAGCAATCAGCCCCAGCATTTT. This rearrangement joins TRBV28 to TRBJ1-5, with D unclear. There are 13 residues in the CDR3. Germline loops: CDR1 MDHEN, CDR2 SYDVKM. V was clipped by 7 bases and J by 0 bases, with 7 bases between them.

The rearrangement uses TRBV5-4 and TRBJ2-3, with TRBD1 identical over 8 bases. Germline assignment: CDR1 SGHNT and CDR2 YYREEE (reference sequence). After removal of 4 bases from V and 2 bases from J, the junction contained 9 bases not matched to a gene. CDR3 size: 16 residues. CDR3 residues: CASSPTLDRATDTQYF. CDR3 bases: TGTGCCAGCAGCCCTACACTGGACAGGGCCACAGATACGCAGTATTTT.

V usage is TRBV5-5 and J usage is TRBJ1-6; unclear D gene. The CDR3 is made up of 17 amino acids. The germline V gene encodes CDR1 SGHKS and CDR2 YYEKEE (reference sequence). V was pared by 4 bases and J by 0 bases, with 14 bases between. As DNA, the CDR3 is TGTGCCAGCAGCCAACCACCTCCTAGCTCCTATAATTCACCCCTCCACTTT. Translated: CASSQPPPSSYNSPLHF.

This rearrangement joins TRBV6-4 to TRBJ2-7, with 10 bases fitting TRBD1. The CDR3 contains 13 residues. After removal of 8 bases from V and 3 bases from J, the junction contained 4 bases not matched to a gene. Germline values: CDR1 MRHNA, CDR2 SNTAGT. In DNA form, the CDR3 reads TGTGCCAGCTCGACAGGGGGCAACTACGAGCAGTACTTC. It translates to CASSTGGNYEQYF.

This rearrangement joins TRBV14 to TRBJ2-1; 10 bases align to TRBD2. The CDR3 sequence is 17 residues long. Germline CDR1 and CDR2: SGHDN and FVKESK. The ends lost 5 bases at V and 6 bases at J; junction bases unmatched: 13. CDR3: CASSGLAGGFSGNEQFF. DNA for the CDR3: TGTGCCAGCAGCGGTTTAGCGGGGGGCTTCTCTGGCAATGAGCAGTTCTTC.

The chain combines TRBV10-2 with TRBJ2-2, with 12 bases matching TRBD2. There are 14 residues in the CDR3. Germline CDR1 and CDR2: WSHSY and SAAADI. The ends lost 10 bases at V and 4 bases at J; junction bases unmatched: 4. The DNA of the CDR3 is TGCGCCACCCAGACTAGCGGGGGCACCGGGGAGCTGTTTTTT. Protein: CATQTSGGTGELFF.

In this sample, this clone turned up once. V is TRBV7-2 and J is TRBJ1-1, with D perhaps TRBD1 (5 bases). CDR1 is SGHTA and CDR2 is FQGNSA in the germline V gene. Trimming removed 1 base at V and 1 base at J, with 13 bases between. This CDR3 spans 16 amino acids. CDR3 sequence: CASSLDYTGENTEAFF. CDR3 nucleotides: TGTGCCAGCAGCTTAGATTATACAGGAGAGAACACTGAAGCTTTCTTT.

The chain has TRBV24-1 and TRBJ2-7; no clear D. The CDR3 is 11 amino acids. Looked up from germline, CDR1 is KGHDR and CDR2 is SFDVKD. Trimming took off 5 bases at V and 3 bases at J, with 4 bases between the two ends. CDR3 in amino acids: CATSGGYEQYF. The CDR3 DNA is TGTGCCACCAGTGGAGGCTACGAGCAGTACTTC.

This chain joins TRBV11-1 and TRBJ2-1; 7 nucleotides match TRBD2. The CDR3 is 17 residues long. Trimming removed 0 bases from V and 1 base from J; junction bases left unmatched: 6. The V gene's germline CDR1 is SGHAT and CDR2 FQDESV (reference sequence). CDR3 DNA: TGTGCCAGCAGCTTAGCCCCGTCTAGCGGATCCTACAATGAGCAGTTCTTC. This encodes CASSLAPSSGSYNEQFF.

This clone has only a few counts. This chain uses TRBV5-4 with TRBJ2-5, with D tentatively TRBD2 (5 bases). Per the germline V gene, CDR1 is SGHNT and CDR2 is YYREEE (reference sequence). The CDR3 is 14 residues long. Trimming took 5 bases from V and 4 from J, leaving 15 bases between them. The CDR3 loop is CASRLLGFTETQYF. The CDR3 DNA reads TGTGCCAGCAGGTTACTAGGTTTTACAGAGACCCAGTACTTC.

The V call is TRBV28, the J call TRBJ1-6, with no clear D. V was clipped by 6 bases and J by 0 bases, with 18 bases between them. Germline CDR1 is MDHEN and CDR2 is SYDVKM. The CDR3 length is 18 residues. Here the CDR3 DNA reads TGTGCCAGCAGGGCCCCCGCGGATTCTCGCTCCTATAATTCACCCCTCCACTTT. Translation gives CASRAPADSRSYNSPLHF.

This sequence joins TRBV24-1 and TRBJ1-5; 8 bases align to TRBD1. This CDR3 has 14 amino acids. The V segment lost 3 bases and the J segment 8 bases; nucleotides outside the gene matches: 5. Germline CDR1 and CDR2: KGHDR and SFDVKD. The CDR3 here is CATSDPGGREPQHF. The CDR3 region has the DNA TGTGCCACCAGTGATCCAGGGGGCCGCGAGCCCCAGCATTTT.

The chain recombines TRBV3-1 (or the pseudogene TRBV3-2) with TRBJ2-1; unclear D gene. Germline CDR1 LGHDT, CDR2 YNNKEL (reference sequence). Trimming left V 1 base short and J 10 bases short, with 5 bases between. The CDR3 has 11 residues. As DNA, the CDR3 is TGTGCCAGCAGCCAAGCCCGGGAGCAGTTCTTC. Its protein product is CASSQAREQFF.

Points on this clone: The sample carries other DNA sequences with the same CDR3. CDR3 coding DNA: TGTGCCAGCAGCCAAGGAGGCTTAACTGAAGCTTTCTTT. It is translated as CASSQGGLTEAFF. V is TRBV3-1 (or the pseudogene TRBV3-2) and J is TRBJ1-1; unclear D gene. V lost 1 base and J 5 bases, leaving 8 bases between the germline ends. The CDR3 contains 13 residues. CDR1 is LGHDT and CDR2 is YNNKEL in the germline V gene (reference sequence).

The CDR3 sequence is CASSQRPDRATEAFF. DNA for the CDR3: TGCGCCAGCAGCCAACGACCGGACAGGGCCACTGAAGCTTTCTTT. V gene TRBV5-1 combines with J gene TRBJ1-1; TRBD1 matches at 8 bases. V was clipped by 4 bases and J by 4 bases; unmatched bases: 9. Per the germline V gene, CDR1 is SGHRS and CDR2 is YFSETQ. The CDR3 has 15 residues.

V usage is TRBV4-1 and J usage is TRBJ2-7, with 8 bases identical to TRBD1. This CDR3 spans 17 amino acids. Germline V gene lookup returns CDR1 MGHRA and CDR2 YSYEKL. Losses at the gene ends were 0 bases for V and 1 base for J; bases not matched to a gene: 8. The CDR3 loop is CASSQDWDRWASYEQYF. In DNA, the CDR3 is TGCGCCAGCAGCCAAGATTGGGACAGGTGGGCATCCTACGAGCAGTACTTC.

V and J are TRBV5-1 and TRBJ1-4; D not certain. V was trimmed by 0 bases and J by 3 bases, leaving 6 bases between them. The CDR3 length is 14 residues. Germline V gives CDR1 SGHRS, CDR2 YFSETQ. CDR3 in amino acids: CASSLGGANEKLFF. CDR3 nucleotide sequence: TGCGCCAGCAGCTTGGGAGGCGCTAATGAAAAACTGTTTTTT.

The chain employs TRBV2 and TRBJ1-5; 8 bases fit TRBD1. Germline V gene lookup returns CDR1 SNHLY and CDR2 FYNNEI. V shed 4 bases and J 4 bases; nucleotides not matched to a gene: 0. This CDR3 is 13 amino acids long. The CDR3 protein is CASSGTGNQPQHF. CDR3 DNA: TGTGCCAGCAGTGGGACAGGGAATCAGCCCCAGCATTTT.

V usage is TRBV18 and J usage is TRBJ2-1; perhaps TRBD1 as D (5 bases). This CDR3 spans 15 amino acids. CDR1 and CDR2 from the germline V gene are KGHSH and LQKENI. V was clipped by 1 base and J by 2 bases, with 9 bases between them. CDR3 amino acids: CASSPREGAYNEQFF. The CDR3 DNA reads as TGTGCCAGCTCACCACGTGAAGGGGCCTACAATGAGCAGTTCTTC.

The rearrangement joins TRBV2 to TRBJ1-2; 8 nucleotides line up with TRBD1. After removal of 4 bases from V and 4 bases from J, the junction contained 8 bases not matched to a gene. The CDR3 loop spans 15 amino acids. Looked up from germline, CDR1 is SNHLY and CDR2 is FYNNEI. The CDR3 loop reads CASSGVQGGLYGYTF. The CDR3 DNA follows: TGTGCCAGCAGTGGGGTACAGGGGGGCCTCTATGGCTACACCTTC.

This sequence joins TRBV6-5 and TRBJ2-3, with TRBD1 matching over 8 bases. This CDR3 region has 12 residues. V lost 7 bases and J lost 3; bases outside the gene matches: 0. Germline V lookup: CDR1 MNHEY, CDR2 SVGAGI. This CDR3 reads CASNRGTDTQYF. The CDR3 DNA follows: TGTGCCAGCAACAGGGGGACAGATACGCAGTATTTT.

V and J are TRBV20-1 and TRBJ1-2; no definite D call. The V gene's germline CDR1 is DFQATT and CDR2 SNEGSKA (reference sequence). This CDR3 region has 11 residues. V lost 3 bases to trimming and J lost 7 bases, with 9 bases between them. Here the CDR3 reads CSASRRGGYTF. The CDR3 coding sequence is TGCAGTGCTAGTAGACGGGGTGGCTACACCTTC.

The J gene is TRBJ2-2, the V gene TRBV5-1; TRBD2 might be the D (6 bases). The CDR3 runs 15 residues. V lost 5 bases, J lost 4 bases, and 15 bases lay in between. The V gene's germline CDR1 is SGHRS and CDR2 YFSETQ. CDR3 sequence: CASSNFGGGTGELFF. CDR3 DNA: TGCGCCAGCAGTAATTTCGGGGGAGGCACCGGGGAGCTGTTTTTT.

This clone was seen only a few times. This CDR3 is CASRRTGSSYNSPLHF. The CDR3 coding sequence is TGTGCCAGCAGGCGGACAGGGAGCTCCTATAATTCACCCCTCCACTTT. The genes are TRBV7-2 and TRBJ1-6, with 8 bases matching TRBD1. The CDR3 is 16 residues long. Germline loops: CDR1 SGHTA, CDR2 FQGNSA. The V segment lost 6 bases and the J segment 0 bases; nucleotides outside the gene matches: 4.

The chain employs TRBV10-2 and TRBJ2-1; TRBD2 agrees at 7 bases. Germline V gene data show CDR1 as WSHSY and CDR2 as SAAADI. CDR3 length: 15 amino acids. With 2 bases clipped from V and 15 bases from J, the junction kept 16 bases outside the gene matches. CDR3 region: CASSEDVTGGLRRFF. CDR3 sequence (DNA): TGCGCCAGCAGTGAGGATGTAACGGGGGGTCTCCGGAGGTTCTTC.

V is TRBV6-5 and J is TRBJ2-7; TRBD1 matches at 12 bases. Unmatched junction bases numbered 8, after V lost 5 bases and J lost 6 bases. The CDR3 is 15 amino acids. CDR1 MNHEY and CDR2 SVGAGI come from the germline V gene. DNA of the CDR3: TGTGCCAGCAGTCGCCTGGGACAGGGGGCATTCGAGCAGTACTTC. Translation gives CASSRLGQGAFEQYF.

The rearrangement joins TRBV6-5 to TRBJ2-7; perhaps TRBD1 as D (7 bases). The CDR3 sequence is 14 residues long. Germline V CDR1 and CDR2: MNHEY, SVGAGI. Trimming shortened V by 5 bases and J by 3 bases, and 14 bases separated the two germline ends. CDR3 in DNA: TGTGCCAGCAGTACCAGGGGGGAGAACTACGAGCAGTACTTC. It yields the protein CASSTRGENYEQYF.

The chain employs TRBV18 and TRBJ1-5; D is ambiguous. Germline CDR1 is KGHSH and CDR2 is LQKENI. The CDR3 loop spans 14 amino acids. Trimming cost V 1 base and J 5 bases, with 9 bases left between them. CDR3 amino acids: CASSPLVGDQPQHF. The CDR3 DNA reads TGTGCCAGCTCACCACTAGTAGGAGATCAGCCCCAGCATTTT.

Of note for this clone: The same CDR3 is also encoded by other DNA sequences in this sample. This chain uses TRBV2 with TRBJ1-5; 7 nucleotides line up with TRBD1. Trimming at V came to 4 bases and at J to 4 bases, leaving 4 bases not matched to a gene. The CDR3 has 14 amino acids. In germline, CDR1 is SNHLY, CDR2 FYNNEI. The CDR3 nucleotides are TGTGCCAGCAGTGGGACAGGTGGAAATCAGCCCCAGCATTTT. As protein: CASSGTGGNQPQHF.

The V and J genes are TRBV7-9 and TRBJ1-4, with D possibly matching TRBD1 (6 bases). There are 17 residues in the CDR3. Trimming left V 3 bases short and J 0 bases short, with 14 bases between. The V gene's germline CDR1 is SEHNR and CDR2 FQNEAQ (reference sequence). CDR3 in amino acids: CASSFRRGTSTNEKLFF. CDR3 in DNA: TGTGCCAGCAGCTTTAGGCGGGGGACATCAACTAATGAAAAACTGTTTTTT.

The gene calls are TRBV15 and TRBJ1-2; 10 bases match TRBD1. After removal of 2 bases from V and 9 bases from J, the junction contained 6 bases not matched to a gene. From germline, CDR1 is LNHNV and CDR2 YYDKDF (reference sequence). The CDR3 has 14 amino acids. CDR3 in DNA: TGTGCCACCAGCAGAAACGACAGGGGGCAAAGCTACACCTTC. The encoded protein is CATSRNDRGQSYTF.